The following is a T cell receptor beta chain sequence with its context. Antigen unknown. The sample originates from a study of blood T cells in healthy people across ages. About the research overall: Template switching caught about one barcoded beta molecule for each two T cells. Study observations and caveats: Estimated diversity that came from one million T cells was considered an underestimate. Diversity of TCR beta per million T cells declined in a roughly linear way with age.

A second 7 to 11 cycle PCR used barcoded and J-beta primers. The template-switch adaptor was a 5' adaptor with 12 random nucleotides. It tagged each cDNA molecule. MiXCR, applied by TCRdb to the 5' RACE reads, yields one record per CDR3 protein. This sample has about 1.8 million distinct CDR3 sequences, with 49% found just once. The V end lost 0 bases, the J end lost 1 base, and 13 bases lay between the germline ends. This CDR3 has 17 residues. Germline assignment: CDR1 LNHNV and CDR2 YYDKDF (reference sequence). This receptor was taken from a woman in her 40s in good health. The sequencing sample was made of blood. The chain has TRBV15 and TRBJ1-5; perhaps TRBD1 as D (5 bases). The CDR3 nucleotides are TGTGCCACCAGCAGAGAGTGGCAGGGAGAAAGCAATCAGCCCCAGCATTTT. This translates into CATSREWQGESNQPQHF.